These T cell receptor beta chains were read from a single sample in a study of T cell responses to AZD1222 COVID-19 vaccine. This table comes from immunoSEQ multiplex PCR, and its TCRdb copy is limited to in-frame clones, with some not included. The sample includes about 140,000 clones, approximately 85% seen only once; the top ten take 7.5% to 8.5%. Sequencing used peripheral blood, obtained on day 0 of AZD1222 vaccination. The receptors come from an adult in good health. The CDR3 runs from the conserved cysteine through the conserved F or W. The D gene is left open where the match is weak. Some rows mark clone size as missing; the rest say once, few, many or name a class of expanded clone.

NA	TRBJ1-5	NA	TRBV27	CASSFGQGNQPQHF	TGTGCCAGCAGTTTCGGGCAGGGTAATCAGCCCCAGCATTTT
TRBD2	TRBJ2-1	NA	TRBV11-2	CASSHTAGGLGSDEQFF	TGTGCCAGCAGCCACACCGCGGGGGGCTTAGGATCCGATGAGCAGTTCTTC
NA	TRBJ2-2	NA	TRBV4-1	CASEAGRTIGDTGELFF	TGCGCCAGCGAGGCGGGGCGCACCATTGGGGACACCGGGGAGCTGTTTTTT
NA	TRBJ1-2	NA	TRBV7-2	CASSLGSVDQHYGYTF	TGTGCCAGCAGCTTAGGGTCGGTAGACCAACACTATGGCTACACCTTC
NA	TRBJ2-5	NA	TRBV9	CASSEGSQETQYF	TGTGCCAGCAGCGAGGGATCACAAGAGACCCAGTACTTC
NA	TRBJ1-1	NA	TRBV3-1/TRBV3-2	CASSQDRTEAFF	TGTGCCAGCAGCCAAGACCGCACTGAAGCTTTCTTT
TRBD1	TRBJ1-4	NA	TRBV5-1	CASSLVQGAGEKLFF	TGCGCCAGCAGCTTAGTACAGGGGGCCGGTGAAAAACTGTTTTTT
TRBD1	TRBJ1-1	few	TRBV5-6	CASSPGQVNTEAFF	TGTGCCAGCAGCCCGGGACAGGTGAACACTGAAGCTTTCTTT
NA	TRBJ1-3	NA	TRBV15	CATSRPFSGNTIYF	TGTGCCACCAGCAGGCCGTTCTCTGGAAACACCATATATTTT
NA	TRBJ1-2	NA	TRBV3-1/TRBV3-2	CASSQLDSATGYTF	TGTGCCAGCAGCCAACTCGACTCAGCCACGGGCTACACCTTC
TRBD1	TRBJ1-1	NA	TRBV14	CASSQALGTGSWNTEAFF	TGTGCCAGCAGCCAAGCCCTGGGGACAGGGTCATGGAACACTGAAGCTTTCTTT
TRBD2	TRBJ2-2	NA	TRBV11-2	CASTPYPSGGVRTGELFF	TGTGCCAGCACCCCATACCCCAGCGGGGGGGTAAGAACCGGGGAGCTGTTTTTT
NA	TRBJ1-5	NA	TRBV21-1	CASSKGGQGAYSNQPQHF	TGTGCCAGCAGCAAAGGGGGACAGGGGGCCTATAGCAATCAGCCCCAGCATTTT
NA	TRBJ2-3	once	TRBV7-9	CASSRRRAVSTDTQYF	TGTGCCAGCAGCCGGAGGAGGGCCGTCAGCACAGATACGCAGTATTTT
NA	TRBJ2-7	few	TRBV10-3	CAISESNEQYF	TGTGCCATCAGTGAGTCGAACGAGCAGTACTTC
TRBD1	TRBJ1-1	NA	TRBV6-5	CASSYQGQWNTEAFF	TGTGCCAGCAGTTACCAGGGACAGTGGAACACTGAAGCTTTCTTT
NA	TRBJ2-5	NA	TRBV28	CASCGGGGATQYF	TGTGCCAGCTGTGGGGGAGGGGGCGCGACCCAGTACTTC
NA	TRBJ2-3	NA	TRBV13	CASSSPYAGHSDTQYF	TGTGCCAGCAGCTCCCCCTATGCGGGACATTCAGATACGCAGTATTTT
NA	TRBJ2-1	NA	TRBV6-1	CASSEGSRRLF	TGTGCCAGCAGTGAAGGGTCCCGGAGGCTCTTC
NA	TRBJ1-4	NA	TRBV7-2	CASSLVWTENEKLFF	TGTGCCAGCAGCTTAGTGTGGACAGAAAATGAAAAACTGTTTTTT
NA	TRBJ2-3	NA	TRBV27	CASSLAKGTDWADTQYF	TGTGCCAGCAGTTTGGCGAAAGGGACGGACTGGGCAGATACGCAGTATTTT
NA	TRBJ1-2	NA	TRBV12-3/TRBV12-4	CASSLAGNGYTF	TGTGCCAGCAGTTTAGCGGGGAACGGCTACACCTTC
NA	TRBJ2-5	NA	TRBV3-1/TRBV3-2	CASSQGGRGRETQYF	TGTGCCAGCAGCCAAGGGGGACGGGGTAGGGAGACCCAGTACTTC
NA	TRBJ1-2	once	TRBV28	CASSSPYGYTF	TGTGCCAGCAGTTCGCCCTATGGCTACACCTTC
TRBD2	TRBJ2-2	NA	TRBV29-1	CSVRRESGELFF	TGCAGCGTTCGGCGGGAGTCCGGGGAGCTGTTTTTT
NA	TRBJ2-3	NA	TRBV11-2	CASRPIIRGTDTQYF	TGTGCCAGCAGACCGATCATCAGGGGAACAGATACGCAGTATTTT
TRBD1	TRBJ2-7	NA	TRBV5-8	CASSFRDRTYEQYF	TGTGCCAGCAGCTTCCGGGACAGAACCTACGAGCAGTACTTC
TRBD1	TRBJ2-7	NA	TRBV10-2	CASSEWDSTDEQYF	TGCGCCAGCAGTGAGTGGGACAGTACCGACGAGCAGTACTTC
NA	TRBJ2-3	NA	TRBV11-3	CASSLAFTDTQYF	TGTGCCAGCAGCTTAGCTTTCACAGATACGCAGTATTTT
TRBD2	TRBJ2-7	NA	TRBV18	CASSPGASGRYEQYF	TGTGCCAGCTCACCAGGGGCTAGCGGGAGATACGAGCAGTACTTC
NA	TRBJ1-2	NA	TRBV10-3	CAISESGVSSNYGYTF	TGTGCCATCAGTGAGTCGGGGGTTTCCTCTAACTATGGCTACACCTTC
NA	TRBJ1-6	NA	TRBV20-1	CSAGGGSPLHF	TGCAGTGCGGGGGGCGGTTCACCCCTCCACTTT
TRBD1	TRBJ1-5	NA	TRBV29-1	CSVQGGVNQPQHF	TGCAGCGTCCAGGGGGGGGTTAATCAGCCCCAGCATTTT
TRBD1	TRBJ2-7	once	TRBV3-1/TRBV3-2	CASSFTGDHEQYF	TGTGCCAGCTCGTTTACAGGGGACCACGAGCAGTACTTC
NA	TRBJ2-7	NA	TRBV11-2	CASSLVTRGLSYEQYF	TGTGCCAGCAGCTTAGTCACACGGGGACTGTCCTACGAGCAGTACTTC
TRBD2	TRBJ2-1	few	TRBV6-5	CASTISGRLGEQFF	TGTGCCAGCACCATTAGCGGGAGGCTCGGTGAGCAGTTCTTC
NA	TRBJ2-1	NA	TRBV7-6	CASSLADIYNEQFF	TGTGCCAGCAGCTTAGCGGATATATACAATGAGCAGTTCTTC
NA	TRBJ2-2	NA	TRBV11-3	CASSSGRGAGTGELFF	TGTGCCAGCAGCTCCGGTCGGGGGGCAGGCACCGGGGAGCTGTTTTTT
TRBD1	TRBJ1-3	NA	TRBV27	CASSPTGVGNTIYF	TGTGCCAGCAGTCCCACAGGGGTTGGAAACACCATATATTTT
NA	TRBJ1-1	NA	TRBV6-6	CASSYSLSENTEAFF	TGTGCCAGCAGTTACTCTCTTTCGGAGAACACTGAAGCTTTCTTT
TRBD1	TRBJ1-1	NA	TRBV19	CASRHTGDKVEAFF	TGTGCCAGTAGGCACACAGGGGACAAGGTTGAAGCTTTCTTT
TRBD2	TRBJ2-5	NA	TRBV5-1	CASSAGTSGVETQYF	TGCGCCAGCAGCGCCGGGACTAGCGGGGTAGAGACCCAGTACTTC
TRBD1	TRBJ2-2	NA	TRBV5-1	CASSRTGGDDTGELFF	TGCGCCAGCAGCAGGACAGGGGGCGATGATACCGGGGAGCTGTTTTTT
TRBD1	TRBJ1-5	NA	TRBV10-1	CASSAGGAGNQPQHF	TGCGCCAGCAGCGCAGGGGGCGCGGGCAATCAGCCCCAGCATTTT
TRBD1	TRBJ2-2	NA	TRBV27	CASSTNGQGRYTGELFF	TGTGCCAGCAGTACCAACGGACAGGGGCGGTACACCGGGGAGCTGTTTTTT
NA	TRBJ2-7	NA	TRBV5-1	CASSPTRDYEQYF	TGCGCCAGCAGCCCTACGAGGGACTACGAGCAGTACTTC
TRBD1	TRBJ1-3	NA	TRBV7-9	CASRRGQLSGNTIYF	TGTGCCAGCAGACGGGGACAGCTCTCTGGAAACACCATATATTTT
TRBD2	TRBJ2-5	once	TRBV7-2	CASSLLAGAAETQYF	TGTGCCAGCAGCTTATTAGCGGGAGCAGCGGAGACCCAGTACTTC
TRBD2	TRBJ2-3	once	TRBV28	CASTNSGGATDTQYF	TGTGCCAGCACCAATAGCGGGGGGGCGACAGATACGCAGTATTTT
TRBD2	TRBJ2-3	NA	TRBV18	CASSPPGLARTDTQYF	TGTGCCAGCTCACCGCCGGGACTAGCGCGCACAGATACGCAGTATTTT
NA	TRBJ1-1	NA	TRBV12-2	CASRFGTGNTEAFF	NA
NA	TRBJ1-2	NA	TRBV11-2	CASSLGPGTDYTF	TGTGCCAGCAGCTTAGGACCAGGGACCGACTACACCTTC
NA	TRBJ1-5	NA	TRBV2	CASSPEPNRANEPQHF	TGTGCCAGCAGCCCCGAACCGAACAGGGCCAATGAACCCCAGCATTTT
NA	TRBJ2-5	NA	TRBV27	CASSSGTQGGRETQYF	TGTGCCAGCAGTTCCGGGACCCAGGGGGGAAGGGAGACCCAGTACTTC
NA	TRBJ2-7	NA	TRBV6-5	CASSYRTGTLSYEQYF	TGTGCCAGCAGTTACCGTACAGGGACTCTCTCCTACGAGCAGTACTTC